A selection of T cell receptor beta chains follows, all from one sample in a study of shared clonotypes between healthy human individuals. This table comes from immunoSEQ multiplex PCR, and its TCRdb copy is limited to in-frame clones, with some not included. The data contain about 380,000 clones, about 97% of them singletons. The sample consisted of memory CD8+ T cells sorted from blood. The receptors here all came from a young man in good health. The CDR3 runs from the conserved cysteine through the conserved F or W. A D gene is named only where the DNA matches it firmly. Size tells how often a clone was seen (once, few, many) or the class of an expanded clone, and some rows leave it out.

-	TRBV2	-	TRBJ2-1	CASSVLAVNEQFF	TGTGCCAGCAGTGTCCTAGCTGTAAATGAGCAGTTCTTC
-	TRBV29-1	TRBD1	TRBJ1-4	CSVKTGPDEKLFF	TGCAGCGTTAAGACAGGGCCCGATGAAAAACTGTTTTTT
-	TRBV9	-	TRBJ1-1	CASSVGQMNTEAFF	TGTGCCAGCAGCGTAGGACAAATGAACACTGAAGCTTTCTTT
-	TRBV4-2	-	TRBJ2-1	CASSPRSGYNEQFF	TGTGCCAGCAGCCCACGTAGCGGCTACAATGAGCAGTTCTTC
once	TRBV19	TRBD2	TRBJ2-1	CASRPLTSNNEQFF	TGTGCCAGTAGACCCCTGACTAGCAACAATGAGCAGTTCTTC
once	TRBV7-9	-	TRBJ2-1	CASSRQGHNNEQFF	TGTGCCAGCAGCCGCCAGGGACACAACAATGAGCAGTTCTTC
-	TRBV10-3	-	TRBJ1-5	CAISEGYGNQPQHF	TGTGCCATCAGTGAGGGGTATGGCAATCAGCCCCAGCATTTT
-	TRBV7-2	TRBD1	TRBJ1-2	CASRLGQGVNYGYTF	TGTGCCAGCAGGCTCGGACAGGGGGTCAACTATGGCTACACCTTC
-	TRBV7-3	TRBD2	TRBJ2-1	CASSILAGGQNEQFF	TGTGCCAGCAGCATATTAGCGGGAGGGCAGAATGAGCAGTTCTTC
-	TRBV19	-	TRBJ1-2	CASKPPGGYNYGYTF	TGTGCCAGTAAACCGCCCGGGGGTTATAACTATGGCTACACCTTC
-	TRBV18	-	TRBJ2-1	CASSPAPAGQFF	TGTGCCAGCTCACCAGCCCCAGCGGGGCAGTTCTTC
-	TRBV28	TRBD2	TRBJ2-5	CASRPPFGREFQETQYF	TGTGCCAGCAGGCCCCCTTTTGGGCGGGAGTTTCAAGAGACCCAGTACTTC
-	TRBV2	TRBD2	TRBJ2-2	CASGGVLYTGELFF	TGTGCCAGCGGGGGGGTGCTCTACACCGGGGAGCTGTTTTTT
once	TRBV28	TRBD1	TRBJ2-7	CASSPPGQGAYEQYF	TGTGCCAGCAGCCCCCCGGGACAGGGTGCCTACGAGCAGTACTTC
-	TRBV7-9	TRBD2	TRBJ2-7	CASSTPESVIAGYEQYF	TGTGCCAGCAGCACCCCAGAGTCGGTGATAGCGGGGTACGAGCAGTACTTC
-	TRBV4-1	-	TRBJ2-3	CASSQDSTDTQYF	TGCGCCAGCAGCCAAGACAGCACAGATACGCAGTATTTT
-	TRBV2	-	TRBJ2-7	CASSEGVVAYEQYF	TGTGCCAGCAGTGAAGGTGTAGTTGCCTACGAGCAGTACTTC
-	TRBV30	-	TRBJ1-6	CAWTRAALNSPLHF	TGTGCCTGGACCAGGGCGGCGCTAAATTCACCCCTCCACTTT
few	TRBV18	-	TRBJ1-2	CASSPGNYGYTF	TGTGCCAGCTCACCAGGGAATTATGGCTACACCTTC
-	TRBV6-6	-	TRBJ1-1	CASWGLVENTEAFF	TGTGCCAGCTGGGGTCTTGTAGAGAACACTGAAGCTTTCTTT
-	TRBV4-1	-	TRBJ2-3	CASSHPDAGTDTQYF	TGCGCCAGCAGCCATCCAGATGCGGGCACAGATACGCAGTATTTT
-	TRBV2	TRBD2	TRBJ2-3	CASRAGTSGAYTQYF	TGTGCCAGCAGAGCCGGGACTAGCGGAGCTTATACGCAGTATTTT
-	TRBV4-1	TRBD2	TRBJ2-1	CASSLPGTSSRGSVNEQFF	TGCGCCAGCAGCCTTCCCGGGACTAGTAGTCGAGGGTCCGTGAATGAGCAGTTCTTC
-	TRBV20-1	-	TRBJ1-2	CSARGGYTF	TGCAGTGCTAGAGGGGGCTACACCTTC
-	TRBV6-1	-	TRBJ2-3	CASTLGDTQYF	TGTGCCAGCACCTTAGGGGATACGCAGTATTTT
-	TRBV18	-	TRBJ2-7	CASSSGSYEQYF	TGTGCCAGCTCGTCAGGCTCCTACGAGCAGTACTTC
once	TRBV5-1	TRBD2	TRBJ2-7	CASSLAGTSGRGEQYF	TGCGCCAGCAGCTTGGCCGGGACTAGCGGGAGGGGCGAGCAGTACTTC
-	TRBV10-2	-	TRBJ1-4	CASSETTRNEKLFF	TGCGCCAGCAGTGAGACGACAAGGAATGAAAAACTGTTTTTT
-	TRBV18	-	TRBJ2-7	CASSLGGGESSYEQYF	TGTGCCAGCTCACTCGGCGGCGGCGAAAGCTCCTACGAGCAGTACTTC
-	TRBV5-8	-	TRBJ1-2	CASSFYRWSLGGPYGYTF	TGTGCCAGCAGCTTTTACAGGTGGTCATTGGGGGGCCCATATGGCTACACCTTC